This T cell receptor beta chain was retrieved from a study of technical replicates of blood from a few donors. The table came from immunoSEQ multiplex PCR; TCRdb's copy has only in-frame clones and leaves some out. The table includes 80,000 or so clones, 94% detected once. Germline CDR1 is LNHDA and CDR2 is SQIVND (reference sequence). The CDR3 is 14 residues long. Trimming removed 1 base at V and 5 bases at J, with 11 bases between. The clonotype originates from a human donor in good health. Input material: T cells isolated from PBMCs. The chain couples TRBV19 to TRBJ2-5; D call uncertain. This CDR3 reads CASSIVKVGETQYF. The CDR3 DNA follows: TGTGCCAGTAGTATAGTCAAGGTCGGGGAGACCCAGTACTTC.